This TCR beta chain was recorded in a study of Graves' ophthalmopathy and Graves' hyperthyroidism. Looked up from germline, CDR1 is MNHEY and CDR2 is SVGEGT. This CDR3 is 13 amino acids long. V shed 10 bases and J shed 1 base, with 14 bases lying between them. Beta-chain TCR CDR3 regions were amplified from RNA transcripts. RT-PCR with HTBI primers came first, then second-round multiplex PCR. MiXCR, run by TCRdb on the multiplex PCR reads, gives a single entry per CDR3 protein. The repertoire consists of hundreds of thousands of distinct CDR3 sequences, with about 24% occurring once and the leading ten covering around 7%. The authors defined stable hyperthyroidism as no ophthalmopathy within 18 months of follow-up. Exclusion covered patients with other autoimmune diseases or uncontrolled infections (as well as pregnancy or lactation). As the starting material, roughly 9.8 ml of fresh peripheral blood yielded the PBMCs.

General observations from the study: Detected in blood as well were most expanded thyroid clonotypes with frequency above 0.001.

This clonotype appeared once. Its matching antigen is unknown. The origin of this receptor is a woman under 30 with stable Graves' hyperthyroidism. Some clones in this sample may be carry-over from other donors' samples. This chain joins TRBV6-2 or TRBV6-3 and TRBJ2-7, with D perhaps matching TRBD1 or TRBD2 (5 bases each). The material sequenced was peripheral blood. The CDR3 region is CATRRGASYEQYF. In DNA form, the CDR3 reads TGTGCCACACGTCGAGGGGCATCCTACGAGCAGTACTTC.